This TCR beta chain was identified during a study of T cell responses to AZD1222 COVID-19 vaccine. Method: immunoSEQ multiplex PCR; TCRdb's copy keeps in-frame clones and lacks some. Here the sample spans 70,000 or so clones, roughly 84% being singletons. Study results and caveats: Clonal diversity was possibly underestimated, and the donors were mostly white British, with more females. Sampled repertoires all dated from after the peak T cell response.

In this sample, this clone turned up a few times. Its antigen is not identified. V dropped 0 bases and J dropped 7 bases, with 10 bases sitting between them. CDR1 and CDR2 from the germline V gene are GTSNPN and SVGIG (reference sequence). This CDR3 is 13 amino acids long. This TCR was recovered from an adult in good health. The chain carries TRBV30 and TRBJ1-5; D remains unclear. The specimen comprised peripheral blood, sampled on day 0 of AZD1222 vaccination. The CDR3, as DNA: TGTGCCTGGAGTGTTCGAACGGCCCAGCCCCAGCATTTT. Protein: CAWSVRTAQPQHF.